This entry lists 4 T cell receptor beta chains sequenced from one sample in a study of identical twins (dated by TCRdb to 2016 to 2018). The library was produced with 5' RACE. Sequencing used an Illumina HiSeq 2000. Starting from the raw public reads, TCRdb applied fastp trimming at Q25, assembled clones with MiXCR and retained in-frame beta chains. Every entry covers one CDR3 protein and lists the most common genes and DNA from its rows. Here the sample has under 900,000 distinct CDR3 sequences; more than 9% occur a single time. Under 2% of the sample rests with the top ten. The same sample was also studied in work on yellow fever vaccine responses in identical twins.

The material sequenced was PBMCs. Receptor source: a woman in her late teens or twenties in good health.

The chain carries TRBV5-1 and TRBJ1-1; D remains ambiguous. The CDR3 covers 13 residues. V was trimmed by 4 bases and J by 4 bases, leaving 11 bases between them. The germline V gene encodes CDR1 SGHRS and CDR2 YFSETQ. Here the CDR3 reads CASSLVDVTEAFF. CDR3 in DNA: TGCGCCAGCAGCCTTGTGGATGTCACTGAAGCTTTCTTT. The whole variable domain, remainder taken from reference TRBV5-1 and TRBJ1-1, is KAGVTQTPRYLIKTRGQQVTLSCSPISGHRSVSWYQQTPGQGLQFLFEYFSETQRNKGNFPGRFSGRQFSNSRSEMNVSTLELGDSALYLCASSLVDVTEAFFGQGTRLTVV.

This clonotype was seen only a few times. The chain has TRBV4-1 and TRBJ2-7; 11 bases align to TRBD2. Germline loops: CDR1 MGHRA, CDR2 YSYEKL. This CDR3 region has 14 residues. Trimming took 1 base from V and 4 from J; bases not matched to a gene: 0. As DNA, the CDR3 is TGCGCCAGCAGCCAAGGACTAGCGGGGTACGAGCAGTACGTC. Residues: CASSQGLAGYEQYV.

The gene calls are TRBV5-4 and TRBJ2-3; TRBD2 matches 8 bases. This CDR3 contains 16 residues. Germline-derived CDR1 and CDR2 are SGHNT and YYREEE (reference sequence). Unmatched junction bases numbered 7, after V lost 4 bases and J lost 0 bases. This chain's CDR3 is CASSKIAGQSTDTQYF. The CDR3 DNA follows: TGTGCCAGCAGCAAAATAGCGGGGCAGAGCACAGATACGCAGTATTTT.

This clonotype appeared a few times. For the CDR3, the DNA is TGCGCCAGCAGCCAGGGCGAGACGGGACAGGGCGAGCAGTTCTTC. The encoded protein is CASSQGETGQGEQFF. The chain couples TRBV4-1 to TRBJ2-1; 9 bases agree with TRBD1. This CDR3 contains 15 residues. V lost 3 bases, J lost 10 bases, and 10 bases stayed unmatched. Germline V CDR1 and CDR2: MGHRA, YSYEKL.